This T cell receptor beta chain originates from a study of OX40 agonist ivuxolimab in advanced cancers. Study-wide points: Within 6 weeks, CD4+ and CD8+ blood T cells expanded clonally at 0.1 to 3.0 mg/kg.

The repertoire was sequenced with immunoSEQ multiplex PCR; TCRdb's copy has only in-frame clones and lacks some. The repertoire holds 60,000 or so clones, with roughly nine tenths as singletons. This clone was counted only a few times. Its cognate antigen is unknown. CDR1 MGHRA and CDR2 YSYEKL come from the germline V gene. The CDR3 sequence is 13 residues long. Trimming left V 1 base short and J 1 base short, with 4 bases between. The material sequenced was CD4+ or CD8+ T cells sorted from blood, taken in a trial of the OX40 agonist ivuxolimab. V and J are TRBV4-1 and TRBJ1-1; D uncertain. The receptor's source is an adult with an advanced solid tumor such as melanoma, head and neck, liver or kidney cancer. The CDR3 nucleotides are TGCGCCAGCAGCCAAGTTCAGAACACTGAAGCTTTCTTT. It encodes CASSQVQNTEAFF.